This passage covers 11 T cell receptor beta chains from one sample sequenced in a study of T cell repertoires in cytomegalovirus infection. TCRdb reprocessed the reads with MiXCR, giving one entry per CDR3 protein. The sample lists around 340,000 distinct CDR3 sequences; almost 30% were seen once. These TCRs are of unknown antigen specificity. The sequencing here drew on cultured PBMCs, taken from culture after CMV antigen stimulation. These receptors came from a human donor in good health (CMV status not recorded). Some clones in this sample may be carry-over from other donors' samples.

The gene calls are TRBV9 and TRBJ1-1; D gene uncertain. V was pared by 0 bases and J by 0 bases, with 9 bases between. CDR1 and CDR2 from the germline V gene are SGDLS and YYNGEE. This CDR3 has 15 residues. CDR3 DNA: TGTGCCAGCAGCGTAGATCTGGGTTTGAACACTGAAGCTTTCTTT. This gives the protein CASSVDLGLNTEAFF.

The genes are TRBV20-1 and TRBJ2-7; D unresolved. Germline values: CDR1 DFQATT, CDR2 SNEGSKA (reference sequence). The CDR3 covers 14 residues. Trimming removed 3 bases at V and 5 bases at J, with 17 bases between. The CDR3 DNA follows: TGCAGTGCTAGCGAGGCGCGACTTATGGACGAGCAGTACTTC. It translates to CSASEARLMDEQYF.

This chain links TRBV2 with TRBJ2-3; 10 bases are a match to TRBD2. The V gene's germline CDR1 is SNHLY and CDR2 FYNNEI. The V and J ends lost 2 bases and 1 base, in that order; junction bases with no gene match: 3. This CDR3 is 16 amino acids long. The CDR3 nucleotides are TGTGCCAGCAGTGAAAGGAGCGGGGGGGGCACAGATACGCAGTATTTT. Protein sequence: CASSERSGGGTDTQYF.

The rearrangement uses TRBV19 and TRBJ2-6, with 9 bases identical to TRBD1. The CDR3 covers 19 residues. Germline CDR1 reads LNHDA; CDR2 reads SQIVND (reference sequence). V dropped 5 bases and J dropped 3; count of bases not matched to a gene: 14. DNA of the CDR3: TGTGCCAGTAGTCCGGGACAGGGAAAAGGTCTAGGTGGGGCCAACGTCCTGACTTTC. This sequence encodes CASSPGQGKGLGGANVLTF.

The chain joins TRBV18 to TRBJ1-1; 7 bases align to TRBD1. There are 16 residues in the CDR3. Germline assignment: CDR1 KGHSH and CDR2 LQKENI. V shed 3 bases, J shed 0 bases, and the junction held 7 bases outside the gene matches. The chain's CDR3 is CASSPGTVPMNTEAFF. The CDR3 DNA sequence: TGTGCCAGCTCACCTGGGACAGTTCCAATGAACACTGAAGCTTTCTTT.

CDR3 amino acids: CASSRGQGGRYEQYF. The CDR3 nucleotides read TGTGCCAGCAGCCGTGGACAGGGTGGGAGATACGAGCAGTACTTC. The rearrangement uses TRBV28 and TRBJ2-7; 8 bases match TRBD1. Germline V gives CDR1 MDHEN, CDR2 SYDVKM. The CDR3 runs to 15 residues. J gave up 4 bases and V 6 bases, and 11 bases lay outside the gene matches.

This clonotype was seen only a few times. This chain uses TRBV7-2 with TRBJ2-5; 7 bases fit TRBD2. V lost 4 bases, J lost 1 base, and 3 bases stayed unmatched. This CDR3 spans 14 amino acids. Germline V gives CDR1 SGHTA, CDR2 FQGNSA. CDR3 amino acids: CASSSQRGQETQYF. The CDR3 nucleotides are TGTGCCAGCAGCTCTCAGCGGGGCCAAGAGACCCAGTACTTC.

The J gene is TRBJ2-3, the V gene TRBV6-6; 11 bases align to TRBD1. Germline values: CDR1 MNHNY, CDR2 SVGAGI (reference sequence). This CDR3 has 15 residues. V shed 5 bases, J shed 4 bases, and the junction held 5 bases outside the gene matches. The CDR3 sequence is CASSGGQGAADTQYF. CDR3 in DNA: TGTGCCAGCAGTGGAGGACAGGGGGCGGCAGATACGCAGTATTTT.

V and J are TRBV6-5 and TRBJ1-1; 9 nucleotides align to TRBD1. The CDR3 consists of 15 residues. Germline V lookup: CDR1 MNHEY, CDR2 SVGAGI. Germline trimming cut 7 bases from V and 5 bases from J; bases unmatched to any gene: 11. CDR3 DNA sequence: TGTGCCAGCACTATAACAGGGGGCCGGAAAACTGAAGCTTTCTTT. It translates to CASTITGGRKTEAFF.

This clonotype has only a few counts. V and J are TRBV7-6 and TRBJ2-3; the match to TRBD2 covers 10 bases. V dropped 5 bases and J dropped 3; count of bases not matched to a gene: 14. CDR1 SGHVS and CDR2 FNYEAQ come from the germline V gene. The CDR3 spans 18 residues. The DNA of the CDR3 is TGTGCCAGCAGCAGCCCCCATCTAGCGGGGGCCTCGACAGATACGCAGTATTTT. This translates into CASSSPHLAGASTDTQYF.

The chain carries TRBV7-8 and TRBJ2-1; 13 nucleotides agree with TRBD2. Germline CDR1 reads SGHVS; CDR2 reads FQNEAQ. Trimming cost V 4 bases and J 8 bases; bases outside gene matches: 11. This CDR3 is built from 17 residues. CDR3 nucleotide sequence: TGTGCCAGCAGCTCAATCAGGACTAGCGGGGGCCGCGATGAGCAGTTCTTC. Its protein is CASSSIRTSGGRDEQFF.